This TCR beta chain was identified in a study of T cell responses to AZD1222 COVID-19 vaccine. V shed 5 bases and J 2 bases; nucleotides not matched to a gene: 2. Looked up from germline, CDR1 is SGHAT and CDR2 is FQNNGV. The CDR3 is made up of 14 amino acids. Data came from immunoSEQ multiplex PCR; TCRdb stores just in-frame clones and leaves some out. The table records about 110,000 clones, around 90% of them present only once. Source: peripheral blood, taken 28 days after the second AZD1222 dose. The chain has TRBV11-2 and TRBJ2-7, with 11 bases fitting TRBD2. The sequence was collected from an adult who received the AZD1222 COVID-19 vaccine. The CDR3 sequence is CASSMGLAAYEQYF. The CDR3 DNA is TGTGCCAGCAGCATGGGACTAGCGGCCTACGAGCAGTACTTC.